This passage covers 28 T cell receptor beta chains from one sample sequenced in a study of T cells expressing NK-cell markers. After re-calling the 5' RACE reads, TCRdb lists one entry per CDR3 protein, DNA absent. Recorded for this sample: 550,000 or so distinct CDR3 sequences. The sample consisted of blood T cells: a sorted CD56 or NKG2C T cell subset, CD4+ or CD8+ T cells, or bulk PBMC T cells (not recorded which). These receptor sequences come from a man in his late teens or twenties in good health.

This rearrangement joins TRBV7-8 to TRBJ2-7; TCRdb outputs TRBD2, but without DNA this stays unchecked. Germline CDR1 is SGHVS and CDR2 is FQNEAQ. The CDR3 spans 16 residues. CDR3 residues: CASSLAAGYRSYEQYF.

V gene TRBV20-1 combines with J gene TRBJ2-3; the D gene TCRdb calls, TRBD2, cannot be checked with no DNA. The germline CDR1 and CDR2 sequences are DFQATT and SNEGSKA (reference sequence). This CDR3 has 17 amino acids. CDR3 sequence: CSAEGSGRALSTDTQYF.

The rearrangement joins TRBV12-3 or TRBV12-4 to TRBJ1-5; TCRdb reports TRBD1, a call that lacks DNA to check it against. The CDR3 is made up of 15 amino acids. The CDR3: CASSLGTGMNQPQHF.

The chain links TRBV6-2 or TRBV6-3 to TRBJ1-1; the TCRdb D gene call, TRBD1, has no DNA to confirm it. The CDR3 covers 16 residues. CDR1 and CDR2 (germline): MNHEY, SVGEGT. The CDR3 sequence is CASSYIPGQSNTEAFF.

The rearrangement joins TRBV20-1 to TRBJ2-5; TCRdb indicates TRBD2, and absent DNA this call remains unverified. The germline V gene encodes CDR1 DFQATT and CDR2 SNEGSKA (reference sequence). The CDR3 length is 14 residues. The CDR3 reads CSASVGPLKETQYF.

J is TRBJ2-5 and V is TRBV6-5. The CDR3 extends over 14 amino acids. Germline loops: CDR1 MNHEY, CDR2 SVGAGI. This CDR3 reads CASSYSLKEETQYF.

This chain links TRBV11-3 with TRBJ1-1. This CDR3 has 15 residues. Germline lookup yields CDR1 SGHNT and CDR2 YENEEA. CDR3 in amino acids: CASSSTDTMNTEAFF.

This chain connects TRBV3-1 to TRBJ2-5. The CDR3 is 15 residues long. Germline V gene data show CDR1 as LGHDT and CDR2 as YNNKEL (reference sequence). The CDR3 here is CASSQWSGSQETQYF.

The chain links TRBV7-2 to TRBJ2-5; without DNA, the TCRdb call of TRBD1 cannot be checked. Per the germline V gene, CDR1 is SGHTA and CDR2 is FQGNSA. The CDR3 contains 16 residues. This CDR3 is CASSLSGTPGVETQYF.

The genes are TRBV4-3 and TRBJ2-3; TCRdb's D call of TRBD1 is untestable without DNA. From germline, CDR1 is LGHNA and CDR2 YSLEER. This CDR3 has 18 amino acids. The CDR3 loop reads CASSQEPHRGQGTDTQYF.

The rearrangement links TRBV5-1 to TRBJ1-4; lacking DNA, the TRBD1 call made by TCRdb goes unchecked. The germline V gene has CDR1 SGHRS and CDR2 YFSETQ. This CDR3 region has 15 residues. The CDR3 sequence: CASSLGTATNEKLFF.

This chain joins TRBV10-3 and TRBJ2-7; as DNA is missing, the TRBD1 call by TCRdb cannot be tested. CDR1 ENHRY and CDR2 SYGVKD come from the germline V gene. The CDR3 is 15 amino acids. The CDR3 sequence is CAIRNRDRGPYEQYF.

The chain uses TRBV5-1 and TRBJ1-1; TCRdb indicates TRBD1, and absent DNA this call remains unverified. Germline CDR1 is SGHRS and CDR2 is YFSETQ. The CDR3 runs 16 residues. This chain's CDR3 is CASSLDEPGWGAEAFF.

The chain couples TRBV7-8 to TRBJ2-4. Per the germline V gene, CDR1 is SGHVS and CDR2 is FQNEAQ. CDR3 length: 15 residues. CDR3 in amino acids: CASSPVTLAKNIQYF.

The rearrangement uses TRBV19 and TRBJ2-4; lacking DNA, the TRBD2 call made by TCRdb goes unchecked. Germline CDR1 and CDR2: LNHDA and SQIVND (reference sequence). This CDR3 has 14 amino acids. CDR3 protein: CASSFLTSGDIQYF.

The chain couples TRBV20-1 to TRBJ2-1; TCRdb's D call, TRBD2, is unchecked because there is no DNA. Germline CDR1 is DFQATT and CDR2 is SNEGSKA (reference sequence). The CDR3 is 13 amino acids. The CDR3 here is CSAHRRAGNEQFF.

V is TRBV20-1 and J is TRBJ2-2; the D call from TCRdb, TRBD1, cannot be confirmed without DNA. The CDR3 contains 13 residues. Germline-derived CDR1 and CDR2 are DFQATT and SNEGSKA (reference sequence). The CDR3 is CSAVNRGPGELFF.

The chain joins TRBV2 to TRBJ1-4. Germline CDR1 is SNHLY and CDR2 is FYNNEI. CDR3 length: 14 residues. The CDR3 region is CASSLGRGGEKLFF.

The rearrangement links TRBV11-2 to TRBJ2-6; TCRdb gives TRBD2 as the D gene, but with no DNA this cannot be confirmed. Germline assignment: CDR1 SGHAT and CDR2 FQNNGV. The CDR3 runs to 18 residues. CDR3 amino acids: CASSLGGLAGGGANVLTF.

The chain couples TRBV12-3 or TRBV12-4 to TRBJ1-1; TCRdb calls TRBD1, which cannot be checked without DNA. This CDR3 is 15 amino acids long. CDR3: CASSFHRLGGTEAFF.

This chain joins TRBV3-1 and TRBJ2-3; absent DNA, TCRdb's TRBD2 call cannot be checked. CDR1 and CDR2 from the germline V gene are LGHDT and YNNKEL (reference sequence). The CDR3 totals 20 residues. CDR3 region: CASSPHDGLAGGPTTDTQYF.

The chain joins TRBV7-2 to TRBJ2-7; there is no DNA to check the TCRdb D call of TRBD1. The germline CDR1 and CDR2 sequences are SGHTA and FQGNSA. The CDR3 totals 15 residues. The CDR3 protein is CASSQTGGSGNEQYF.

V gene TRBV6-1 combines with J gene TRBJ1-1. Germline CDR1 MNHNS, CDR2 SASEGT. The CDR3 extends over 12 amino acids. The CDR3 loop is CASSGAVPEAFF.

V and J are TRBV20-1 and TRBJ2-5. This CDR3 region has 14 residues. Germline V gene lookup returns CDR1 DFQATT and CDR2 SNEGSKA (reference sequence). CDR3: CSAIPLTTEETQYF.

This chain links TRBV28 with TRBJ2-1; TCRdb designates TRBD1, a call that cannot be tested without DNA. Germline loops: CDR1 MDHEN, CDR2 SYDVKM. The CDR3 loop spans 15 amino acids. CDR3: CASSLQGNNYNEQFF. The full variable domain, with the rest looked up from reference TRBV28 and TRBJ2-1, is DVKVTQSSRYLVKRTGEKVFLECVQDMDHENMFWYRQDPGLGLRLIYFSYDVKMKEKGDIPEGYSVSREKKERFSLILESASTNQTSMYLCASSLQGNNYNEQFFGPGTRLTVL.

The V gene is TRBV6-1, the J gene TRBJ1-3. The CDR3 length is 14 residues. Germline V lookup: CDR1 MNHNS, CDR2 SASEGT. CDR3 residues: CASRLGFSGNTIYF.

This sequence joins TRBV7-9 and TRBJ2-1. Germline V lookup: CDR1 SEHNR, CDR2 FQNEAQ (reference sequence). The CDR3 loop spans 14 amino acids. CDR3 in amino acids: CASSFVRTYNEQFF.

CDR3 sequence: CASSLGVDATAAKNIQYF. The V and J genes are TRBV11-1 and TRBJ2-4. Germline V lookup: CDR1 SGHAT, CDR2 FQDESV (reference sequence). This CDR3 has 18 amino acids.